The TCR beta chain described here comes from a study of T cells after yellow fever vaccination (dated by TCRdb to between 2018 and 2020). Concerning the study at large: Libraries from fractions with low cell numbers were prepared with the SMART-Seq v4 Ultra Low Input RNA kit. To follow T-cell clones before and after primary and booster YFV17D yellow fever vaccination, bulk TCR alpha and beta repertoires were sequenced over time. Blood was collected at multiple timepoints before and after primary and secondary immunization, and bulk PBMC replicates and cell subsets were isolated. Two healthy male donors, one aged 18 to 30 and one aged 30 to 39 years, made up the cohort.

Sequencing took place on an Illumina NovaSeq 6000. TCR cDNA was made using 5'RACE template switching, a step that added a universal primer site and unique molecular identifiers. Priming of cDNA synthesis was performed from both the TCR alpha and TCR beta constant segments. Library amplification involved two PCR steps, and the second step added sample barcodes and sequencing adapters. Libraries were sequenced on Illumina HiSeq 2500 (2x100 bp) or NovaSeq (2x150 bp). Per the authors' processing: MIGEC handled demultiplexing of reads and collapsing into UMI consensus sequences, while MiXCR performed V(D)J alignment. Vaccine-responding clonotypes were identified with edgeR using replicate PBMC samples, with FDR below 0.01 and a log2 fold change above 5 up to day 15 being required. Each bulk clonotype received a CD4 or CD8 identity based on whether the sequenced CD4 or CD8 repertoire contained that clonotype at higher abundance. In-frame beta chains were kept once TCRdb had trimmed the public reads at Q25 with fastp and called clones with MiXCR. Every CDR3 protein is listed once, alongside the most common genes and DNA of its rows. TCRdb, not the authors, supplied the V and J calls. Across this sample there are about 320,000 distinct CDR3 sequences, with around 13% seen only once. Jointly, the top ten make up around 3% of the sample.

Relative to germline, V is missing 7 bases and J is missing 7 bases, with 8 bases of the junction outside any gene match. The CDR3 sequence holds 13 residues, the cysteine and phenylalanine included. The kept DNA is CDR3 alone, 39 bases in frame from the first base. According to the germline V gene, CDR1 reads SNHLY and CDR2 reads FYNNEI. The treatment or condition label corresponds to: live attenuated yellow fever vaccine strain. A standard Ficoll-Paque protocol was used to isolate PBMCs from peripheral blood. Dynabeads CD4 and CD8 positive selection kits were used to isolate the CD4 and CD8 T-cell fractions. TriZol was used to extract RNA from bulk PBMCs, CD4 and CD8 fractions, and dextramer-positive and dextramer-negative fractions. Overall study results and their limits: Computational filtering was required because FACS-sorted repertoires could contain abundant contaminating clonotypes from the bulk population. Compared with the primary T-cell response, the secondary T-cell response was weaker but faster, peaking on day 5 rather than day 15. A small fraction of clonotypes appeared in both the CD4 and CD8 compartments, likely as a result of convergent recombination. Most clones expanded after primary vaccination (around 97% of CD4 and over 80% of CD8) were re-detected after the booster, suggesting that broad memory maintenance occurred. Because the study included only two donors, the extent to which the findings can be generalized is limited.

Details on this clonotype: Its target antigen remains unknown. The record has no base qualities; no much larger clone is one base away.

The sequences come from CD4+ T cells sorted from PBMCs, collected 15 days after the yellow fever booster vaccination. The chain employs TRBV2 and TRBJ2-7; TRBD1 lines up with 9 middle nucleotides. The TCR originated in a man aged 18 to 30 who received the YFV17D yellow fever vaccine. Here is the DNA: TGTGCCAGCACCGGGACAGGGTCAGGGGAGCAGTACTTC. Its protein reads: CASTGTGSGEQYF.